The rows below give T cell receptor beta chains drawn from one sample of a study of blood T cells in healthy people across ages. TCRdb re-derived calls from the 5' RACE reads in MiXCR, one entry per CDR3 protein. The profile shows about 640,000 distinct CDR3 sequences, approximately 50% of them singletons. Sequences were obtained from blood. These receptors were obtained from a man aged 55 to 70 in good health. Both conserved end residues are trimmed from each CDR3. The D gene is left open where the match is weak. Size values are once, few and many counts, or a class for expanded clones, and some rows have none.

SVALNEQY,.,8,TRBV29-1,.
ASSSSNEKLF,.,10,TRBV6-6,.
SARAVSLTGGMETQY,few,15,TRBV20-1,TRBD2
ASSQETIPNSPLH,.,13,TRBV4-1,.
ASSLASGANEQF,few,12,TRBV12-3/TRBV12-4,.
ASSLSSGFSNQPQH,.,14,TRBV27,.
ASRGMGPSYEQY,once,12,TRBV2,.
ASSLDPGQVREQY,.,13,TRBV11-2,.
ASSLGGGRSTDTQY,few,14,TRBV5-1,.
ASSQDIYQETQY,once,12,TRBV4-1,.
ASSLSILGASGYT,.,13,TRBV27,.
ASNNGPYGYT,few,10,TRBV6-2/TRBV6-3,.
AVSDLTARNGGEAF,.,14,TRBV10-3,.
AISVERHNSPLH,.,12,TRBV10-3,.
ASSDSDTGTNEKLF,.,14,TRBV6-1,.
ASKPRDRPYEQY,.,12,TRBV6-6,.
SVVLAAADTQY,.,11,TRBV29-1,.
ASSQVGRTSGASTQY,.,15,TRBV4-2,TRBD2
ASSLEGGGAYNEQF,.,14,TRBV7-2,TRBD2
SASGGREWETQY,few,12,TRBV29-1,TRBD2
AISTGTGDNEQF,.,12,TRBV10-3,TRBD1
ASSLGWENYGYT,few,12,TRBV7-2,.
ASSLGVANEKLF,.,12,TRBV5-1,.
SVGGPGMNTEAF,.,12,TRBV29-1,.
ASSFRVGYYNEQF,.,13,TRBV11-2,.
ATSGTGGGTDTQY,many,13,TRBV24-1,.
ASSLRGKAFTDTQY,.,14,TRBV5-1,.
SVAVVAYNEQF,.,11,TRBV29-1,.
ASSSGWGGYT,.,10,TRBV12-3/TRBV12-4,.
ASSDPVGQPQH,.,11,TRBV6-1,.
ASSASGFSYNEQF,.,13,TRBV5-1,TRBD2
SVPETGRNTEAF,.,12,TRBV29-1,TRBD1
ASSPGTANSYEQY,.,13,TRBV4-1,TRBD1
ASSTGQVGGATNEKLF,.,16,TRBV9,TRBD1
ASSPRQGGYEQY,.,12,TRBV7-8,TRBD1